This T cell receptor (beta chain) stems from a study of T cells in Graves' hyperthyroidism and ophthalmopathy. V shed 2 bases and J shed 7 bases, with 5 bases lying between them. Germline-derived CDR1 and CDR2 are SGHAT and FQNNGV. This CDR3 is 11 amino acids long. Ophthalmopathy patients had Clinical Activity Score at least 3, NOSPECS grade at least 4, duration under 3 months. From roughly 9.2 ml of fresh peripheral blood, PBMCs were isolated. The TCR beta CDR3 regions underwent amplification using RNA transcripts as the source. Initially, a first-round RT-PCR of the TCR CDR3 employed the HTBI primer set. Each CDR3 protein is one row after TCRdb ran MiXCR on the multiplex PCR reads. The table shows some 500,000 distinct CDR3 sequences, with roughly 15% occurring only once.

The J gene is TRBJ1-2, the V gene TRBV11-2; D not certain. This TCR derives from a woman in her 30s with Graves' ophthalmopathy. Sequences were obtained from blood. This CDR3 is CASSLIGGYTF. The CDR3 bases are TGTGCCAGCAGCTTAATCGGTGGCTACACCTTC.